The entry below describes one T cell receptor beta chain. Its antigen is unidentified. This CDR3 spans 15 amino acids. From germline, CDR1 is SGHTA and CDR2 FQGNSA. The V end lost 5 bases, the J end lost 1 base, and 14 bases lay between the germline ends. These data belong to a study of post-analysis software for immune sequencing data. Across the whole study: Progressive-relapsing, secondary progressive and relapsing-remitting multiple sclerosis were among the disease courses included. Study outcomes and limitations: There was significantly lower normalized Chao1 diversity in multiple sclerosis patients than in controls. With F measure, samples from one preparation batch clustered together strongly. Included in a set of roughly five TRBV segments more frequent in patients than controls were TRBV5-6, TRBV5-1 and TRBV20-1.

Incorporated into the TCR beta cDNA libraries were unique molecular identifiers, which served to reduce PCR and sequencing biases. Using its own MiXCR run on the PCR reads, TCRdb lists one record per CDR3 protein. The table records roughly 400,000 distinct CDR3 sequences, approximately 38% of them present only once. Sequencing used blood. The J gene is TRBJ1-1, the V gene TRBV7-2, with D tentatively TRBD1 (5 bases). This TCR derives from a girl aged 2-15 years with multiple sclerosis. This chain's CDR3 is CASSDLTGGNTEAFF. The CDR3 nucleotides read TGTGCCAGCAGCGATTTAACAGGCGGGAACACTGAAGCTTTCTTT.